These T cell receptor beta chains were read from a single sample in a study of tumor-infiltrating lymphocytes in primary liver carcinoma. TCRdb used MiXCR to reprocess the multiplex PCR reads, holding one entry per CDR3 protein. The repertoire holds some 21,000 distinct CDR3 sequences, about three quarters seen once, with approximately 40% in the top ten. Sequenced: liver tumor tissue from sampling region 1. Every receptor here comes from a woman aged 25 to 39 with primary liver carcinoma and hepatitis B virus infection. Both conserved end residues are part of each CDR3. D genes are given only for firm matches. Some rows mark clone size as missing; the rest say once, few, many or name a class of expanded clone.

v_gene	abundance	j_gene	d_gene	CDR3nt	CDR3aa
TRBV11-3	.	TRBJ2-1	.	TGTGCCAGCAGCAGAACAACCTTTAGGCAGTTCTTC	CASSRTTFRQFF
TRBV4-1	.	TRBJ2-2	.	TGCGCCAGCAGTCAAGTCGGGGAACTGTTTTTT	CASSQVGELFF
TRBV6-5	few	TRBJ2-7	.	TGTGCCAGCAGTGAGGGGGGTCATTACGAGCAGTACTTC	CASSEGGHYEQYF
TRBV4-3	.	TRBJ2-1	.	TGCGTCAGCAGCCAAGATGTGGGAAACTCCTACAATGAGCAGTTCTTC	CVSSQDVGNSYNEQFF
TRBV6-5	.	TRBJ2-3	TRBD2	TGCGCCAACTATGACGCGGGAGCTCAAGATACGCAGTATTTT	CANYDAGAQDTQYF
TRBV29-1	.	TRBJ2-5	.	TGCAGCGTCACCACCCGGGGGCTTTGGATGGGGACCCAGTACTTC	CSVTTRGLWMGTQYF
TRBV11-1	.	TRBJ2-1	.	TGTGCCGGCAGCCGGAGACAGGCCTCCTACAATGGGCGGTTCTTC	CAGSRRQASYNGRFF
TRBV7-9	.	TRBJ2-1	.	TGTGCCAGCAGCAGAAGCGAGCGCAATGAGCAGTTCTTC	CASSRSERNEQFF
TRBV5-4	.	TRBJ2-3	TRBD2	TGTGCCAGCAATAACCCTGCGGCTAGCGGGAGTCGGACATATACGCAGTATTTT	CASNNPAASGSRTYTQYF
TRBV4-2	few	TRBJ1-2	.	TGTGCCGGCAGCCCGGGACACTATGGATACACCTTC	CAGSPGHYGYTF
TRBV7-8	.	TRBJ2-3	.	TGTGCCGGCAGCTTGTCCAGCGGTCAGGATACGCAGTATTTT	CAGSLSSGQDTQYF
TRBV5-4	.	TRBJ2-3	TRBD2	TGTGCCAGAAGTAATCCGGTGGCTAGCGGGAGTCGGACAGATACGCAGTATTTT	CARSNPVASGSRTDTQYF
TRBV4-1	.	TRBJ2-2	.	TGCGCCAGCAGCCAATACAGGGCATTTGACACCTGGAAGCTGTTTTTT	CASSQYRAFDTWKLFF
TRBV6-2/TRBV6-3	.	TRBJ1-3	.	TGTGGCAGCAGACTCCTCTACAGTGCCGACCCTGGAAACACCATATATTTT	CGSRLLYSADPGNTIYF
TRBV28	.	TRBJ2-3	.	TGTGCCAGCAGTTTAGGGAGTCAGCCCCAGTATTTT	CASSLGSQPQYF
TRBV11-1	once	TRBJ1-1	TRBD1	TGTGCCTGCTGCTTAGAAGCAGGGGGCACTGAAGCTTTCTTT	CACCLEAGGTEAFF
TRBV5-4	.	TRBJ2-3	TRBD2	TGTGCCAGCAGCCTGAGCGGGAGGGGTGGGACAGATACGCAGTATTTT	CASSLSGRGGTDTQYF
TRBV4-2	.	TRBJ2-7	.	TGTGCCGGCAGCCAGGAACACCTAGGTCAGGGGGGACCGCGCGAGCAGTATTTC	CAGSQEHLGQGGPREQYF
TRBV11-3	large	TRBJ2-3	.	TGTGCCAGCAGCTTTGGGACGCCGATGGCGCCGCAGTATTTT	CASSFGTPMAPQYF
TRBV11-2	.	TRBJ1-4	.	TGTGGCAGCAGCGCCTGGGGGGGAAAAATGTTTTTT	CGSSAWGGKMFF
TRBV7-2	.	TRBJ2-3	.	TGTGCCAGCAGCTTATACACAGATACGCAGTATTTT	CASSLYTDTQYF
TRBV10-3	.	TRBJ2-1	.	TGTGCCATCAGTCCGACGGCGACCCGGGGTGAGCAGCTCTTC	CAISPTATRGEQLF
TRBV11-2	.	TRBJ2-3	.	TGTGCCAGCACCGCCGGGAGAGTAACTACAGATACACAGTATTTT	CASTAGRVTTDTQYF
TRBV6-6	.	TRBJ1-4	.	TGTGCCAGCAGTTACTCGCCGGTGGGGCGGAATGAAAAACTGTTTTTT	CASSYSPVGRNEKLFF
TRBV12-3/TRBV12-4	.	TRBJ2-3	.	TGTGCCAACAGTTTTCCCCCTCATAACACAGATACGCGGTATTTT	CANSFPPHNTDTRYF
TRBV11-1	.	TRBJ2-5	.	TGTGCCAACAGCTTAATAGGGCGTGAAGAGACCCAGTACTTC	CANSLIGREETQYF
TRBV5-6	.	TRBJ2-2	.	TGTGCCATCAGCTTGGCACACAGAGTCACCGGGGAGCCATTTTTT	CAISLAHRVTGEPFF
TRBV12-3/TRBV12-4	.	TRBJ2-1	.	TGTGCCAGTAGCCTGTCCGGGATTAGCGGACTTAAGCAGTTCTTC	CASSLSGISGLKQFF
TRBV29-1	.	TRBJ1-2	.	TGCAGCGTTTATAGGACAGTGAACTTGGGTGGCTGCACCTTC	CSVYRTVNLGGCTF
TRBV4-3	many	TRBJ2-2	.	TGCGCCAGCAGGCTTGGCACCGGGGAGCTGGTTTTT	CASRLGTGELVF
TRBV30	.	TRBJ2-5	.	TGTGCCTGGAAGGTCTTGGGCGCGTCCCTAGAGACTCAGTACTTC	CAWKVLGASLETQYF
TRBV7-9	.	TRBJ2-2	.	TGTGCCAGCAGCCCATCGGCGGCAGGCGCTGTTCGGGAGCTGTTTTTT	CASSPSAAGAVRELFF
TRBV19	many	TRBJ2-5	TRBD1	TGTGCCAGTAGTAATCCCGAAGCCGGGACAGGACGAGAGACCCAGTACTTC	CASSNPEAGTGRETQYF
TRBV29-1	many	TRBJ2-7	.	TGCAGCGGAAGGGTTGCCTACGAGCAGTACTTC	CSGRVAYEQYF
TRBV20-1	.	TRBJ2-1	TRBD2	TGCAATGCTAGAGACTCCCGGGGGACTAGCGGATGCTATGAGCAGTTCTTC	CNARDSRGTSGCYEQFF
TRBV11-3	.	TRBJ2-2	.	TGTGCCAACAACCGTCGGGAGGGGGCCCCCGGGGAACTGCTTTTT	CANNRREGAPGELLF
TRBV7-7	.	TRBJ2-5	.	TGTGCCAGCAGCTGGACGAAAGCAGAGACCCTGTACTTC	CASSWTKAETLYF
TRBV11-3	many	TRBJ1-1	.	TGTGCCAGCACCCATGGCAGGGTTACTGAAGCTTTCTTT	CASTHGRVTEAFF
TRBV21-1	.	TRBJ2-2	.	TGTGCCAGCAGCAAGAAGGACAGGGCCAGCACCAGGGAGCTGTTTTTT	CASSKKDRASTRELFF
TRBV12-3/TRBV12-4	.	TRBJ2-5	.	TGTGCCAGCAGCACATACTCCGGTAGCGAAAGGACCCAGTACTTC	CASSTYSGSERTQYF
TRBV12-3/TRBV12-4	.	TRBJ2-5	.	TGTGCTAGCAGCACCTACCCCGGAAACGAGGAGACCCAGTACTTC	CASSTYPGNEETQYF
TRBV7-3	.	TRBJ2-5	TRBD2	TGTGCCAGCAGCCTACTAGCGAGACAAGAGACCCAGTACTTC	CASSLLARQETQYF
TRBV6-1	.	TRBJ1-1	.	TGTGCCAGCAGTGAAGCGAAGGCGAGGCTGGACACTGAAGCTTTCTTT	CASSEAKARLDTEAFF
TRBV5-4	.	TRBJ1-3	.	TGTCTCAGCAGCCGGACTGAGCCTGGAGACACCATATATTTT	CLSSRTEPGDTIYF
TRBV28	.	TRBJ2-3	.	TGTGTCAGCGGTTGGGCAGATACGCAGTATTTT	CVSGWADTQYF
TRBV11-3	.	TRBJ1-6	.	TGTGCCAGCAGCTTTAAGTGGAGTTATAATTCACCCCTCGGCTTT	CASSFKWSYNSPLGF
TRBV11-1	few	TRBJ2-5	TRBD2	TGTGCCAGCAACTTAGCGGGACGCGAAGAGACCCAGTACTTC	CASNLAGREETQYF
TRBV5-6	.	TRBJ2-4	.	TGTGCCAGCAACCAACGGATGGTAGCCAAAAACATACAGTACTTC	CASNQRMVAKNIQYF
TRBV6-5	.	TRBJ2-3	TRBD1	TGTGCCAACAGTGGTCCGACAGGGGCGCACACAGATACGCAGTATTTT	CANSGPTGAHTDTQYF
TRBV11-2	.	TRBJ2-7	.	TGTGCTGGCAAGATTGCGGGGAACTACGAGCTGTACTTC	CAGKIAGNYELYF
TRBV6-5	.	TRBJ2-5	.	TGTGCCAGCAGTACCGACACGGTGCTGACCCGGTACTTC	CASSTDTVLTRYF
TRBV5-5	.	TRBJ1-6	.	TGTGCCAGCGGCTTGGACGTCAGTAATTCACACCTCCAGTTT	CASGLDVSNSHLQF
TRBV11-2	.	TRBJ2-5	.	TGTGCCAGCAGCCTGACCTGCACAGGTCAAGAGACCCAGTACTTC	CASSLTCTGQETQYF
TRBV11-2	.	TRBJ2-2	.	TGTGCCAGCAGATCAGATCGGACTGTAACCTGGGAGCTGTTTTTT	CASRSDRTVTWELFF
TRBV11-3	.	TRBJ1-6	.	TGTGCCAGCAGCTTTAAGTGGGCCCATAATTCACCCCTCCACTTT	CASSFKWAHNSPLHF